There are many counts of the clone carrying this TCR beta chain. CDR1 SGDLS and CDR2 YYNGEE come from the germline V gene. V lost 1 base and J lost 2, with 18 bases in between. The CDR3 length is 17 residues. This entry comes from a study of human T cells and chemical hapten exposure. Time point: pre-sensitization, week 0. Indicated treatment: therapeutic diphenylcyclopropenone sensitization with weekly scalp DPC. TCRdb called the RACE reads again in MiXCR, with one record for every CDR3 protein. This table holds 350,000 to 450,000 distinct CDR3 sequences, approximately 5.1% found once. This chain uses TRBV9 with TRBJ2-5, with D possibly matching TRBD2 (5 bases). This sequence was found in a woman aged 45-65 years with alopecia areata. Some clones in this sample may be carry-over from other donors' samples. The source was whole blood, collected in connection with sensitization to the hapten diphenylcyclopropenone (DPC). The CDR3 nucleotides are TGTGCCAGCAGCGTATCGAATAGGAGCGGAGCACAAGAGACCCAGTACTTC. Amino acid sequence: CASSVSNRSGAQETQYF.